The T cell receptor beta chain under discussion was sequenced for a study of blood T cell repertoires in COVID-19. V was pared by 2 bases and J by 5 bases, with 18 bases between. Per the germline V gene, CDR1 is SGHNT and CDR2 is YENEEA. The CDR3 length is 16 residues. Clones were read by immunoSEQ multiplex PCR, and TCRdb kept only the in-frame ones, dropping some. The sample yields 160,000 or so clones, over 70% seen once. The sequenced sample was peripheral blood. This TCR was sampled from a man aged 55-75 years with acute or convalescent COVID-19. V gene TRBV11-3 combines with J gene TRBJ2-5; D perhaps matches TRBD2 (5 bases). For the CDR3, the DNA is TGTGCCAGCAGCTTAAACCCCGGCCCCTCGGGGGAGACCCAGTACTTC. This codes for CASSLNPGPSGETQYF. Looking up the rest from reference TRBV11-3 and TRBJ2-5 gives the full variable domain: EAGVVQSPRYKIIEKKQPVAFWCNPISGHNTLYWYLQNLGQGPELLIRYENEEAVDDSQLPKDRFSAERLKGVDSTLKIQPAELGDSAVYLCASSLNPGPSGETQYFGPGTRLLVL.